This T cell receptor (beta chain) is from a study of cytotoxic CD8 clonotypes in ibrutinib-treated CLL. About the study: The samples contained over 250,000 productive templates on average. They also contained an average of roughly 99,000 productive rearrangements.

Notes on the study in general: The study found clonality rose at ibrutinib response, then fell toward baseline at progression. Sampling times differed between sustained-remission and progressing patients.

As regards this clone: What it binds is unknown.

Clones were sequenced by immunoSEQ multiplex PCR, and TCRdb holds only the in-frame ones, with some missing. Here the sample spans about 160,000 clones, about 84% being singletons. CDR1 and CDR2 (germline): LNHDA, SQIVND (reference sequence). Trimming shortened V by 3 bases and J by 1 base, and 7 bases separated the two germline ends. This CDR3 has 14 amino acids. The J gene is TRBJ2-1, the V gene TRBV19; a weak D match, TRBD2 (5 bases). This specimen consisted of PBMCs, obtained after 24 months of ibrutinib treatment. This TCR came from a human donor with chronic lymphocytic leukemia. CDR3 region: CASSMRVSYNEQFF. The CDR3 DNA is TGTGCCAGTAGTATGAGGGTTTCCTACAATGAGCAGTTCTTC.